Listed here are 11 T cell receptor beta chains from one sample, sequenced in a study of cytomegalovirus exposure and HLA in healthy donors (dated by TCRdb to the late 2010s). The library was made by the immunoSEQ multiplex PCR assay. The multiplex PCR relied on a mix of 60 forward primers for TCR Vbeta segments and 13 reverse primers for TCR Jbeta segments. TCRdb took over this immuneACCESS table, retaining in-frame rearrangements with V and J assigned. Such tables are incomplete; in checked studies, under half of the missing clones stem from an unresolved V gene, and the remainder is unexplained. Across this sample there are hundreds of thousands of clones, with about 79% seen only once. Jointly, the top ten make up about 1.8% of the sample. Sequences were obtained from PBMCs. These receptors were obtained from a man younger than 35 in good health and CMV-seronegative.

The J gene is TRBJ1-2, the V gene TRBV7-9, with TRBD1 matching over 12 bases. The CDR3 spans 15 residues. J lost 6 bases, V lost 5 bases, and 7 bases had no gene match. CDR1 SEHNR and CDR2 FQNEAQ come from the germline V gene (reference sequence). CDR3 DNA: TGTGCCAGCAGCGAAGGGACAGGGGGCTTGGATGGCTACACCTTC. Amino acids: CASSEGTGGLDGYTF. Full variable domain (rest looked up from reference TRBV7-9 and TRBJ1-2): DTGVSQNPRHKITKRGQNVTFRCDPISEHNRLYWYRQTLGQGPEFLTYFQNEAQLEKSRLLSDRFSAERPKGSFSTLEIQRTEQGDSAMYLCASSEGTGGLDGYTFGSGTRLTVV.

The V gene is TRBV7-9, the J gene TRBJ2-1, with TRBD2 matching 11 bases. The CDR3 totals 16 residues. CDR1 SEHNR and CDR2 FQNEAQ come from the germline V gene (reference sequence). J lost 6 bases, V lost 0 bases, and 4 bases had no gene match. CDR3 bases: TGTGCCAGCAGCTTAGCAGCGACTAGCGGGGCCAATGAGCAGTTCTTC. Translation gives CASSLAATSGANEQFF. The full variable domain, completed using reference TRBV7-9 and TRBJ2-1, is DTGVSQNPRHKITKRGQNVTFRCDPISEHNRLYWYRQTLGQGPEFLTYFQNEAQLEKSRLLSDRFSAERPKGSFSTLEIQRTEQGDSAMYLCASSLAATSGANEQFFGPGTRLTVL.

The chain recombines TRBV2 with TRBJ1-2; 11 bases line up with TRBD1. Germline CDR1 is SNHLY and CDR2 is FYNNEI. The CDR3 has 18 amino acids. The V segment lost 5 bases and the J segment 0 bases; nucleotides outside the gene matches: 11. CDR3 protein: CASSRLRTGGFPNYGYTF. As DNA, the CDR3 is TGTGCCAGCAGTCGGCTAAGGACAGGGGGCTTTCCTAACTATGGCTACACCTTC.

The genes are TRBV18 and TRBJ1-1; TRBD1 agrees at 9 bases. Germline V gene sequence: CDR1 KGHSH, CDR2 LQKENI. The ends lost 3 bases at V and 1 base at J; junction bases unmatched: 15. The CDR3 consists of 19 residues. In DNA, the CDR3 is TGTGCCAGCTCACCCCTCTCCCCCGGGACAGGGCGATCGAACACTGAAGCTTTCTTT. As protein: CASSPLSPGTGRSNTEAFF.

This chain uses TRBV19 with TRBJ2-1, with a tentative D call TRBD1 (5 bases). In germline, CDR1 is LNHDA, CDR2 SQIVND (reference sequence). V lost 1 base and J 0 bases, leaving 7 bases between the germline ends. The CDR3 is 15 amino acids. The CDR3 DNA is TGTGCCAGTAGTATAGCGGACAACTCCTACAATGAGCAGTTCTTC. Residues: CASSIADNSYNEQFF. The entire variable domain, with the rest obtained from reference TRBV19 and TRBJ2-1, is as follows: DGGITQSPKYLFRKEGQNVTLSCEQNLNHDAMYWYRQDPGQGLRLIYYSQIVNDFQKGDIAEGYSVSREKKESFPLTVTSAQKNPTAFYLCASSIADNSYNEQFFGPGTRLTVL.

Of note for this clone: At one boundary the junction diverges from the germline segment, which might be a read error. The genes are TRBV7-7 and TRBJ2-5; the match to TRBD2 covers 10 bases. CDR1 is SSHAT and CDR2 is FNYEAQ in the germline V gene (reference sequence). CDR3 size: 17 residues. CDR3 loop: CASSLIGLAGVGETQYF. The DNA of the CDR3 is TGTGCTAGCAGCCTTATAGGGCTAGCGGGAGTGGGGGAGACCCAGTACTTC.

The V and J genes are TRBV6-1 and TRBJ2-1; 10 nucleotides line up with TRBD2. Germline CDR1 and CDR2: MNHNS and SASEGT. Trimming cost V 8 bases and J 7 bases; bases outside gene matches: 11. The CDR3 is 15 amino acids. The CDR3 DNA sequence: TGTGCCAGCTTACAACCGGGACTAGCGATGAATGAGCAGTTCTTC. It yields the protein CASLQPGLAMNEQFF.

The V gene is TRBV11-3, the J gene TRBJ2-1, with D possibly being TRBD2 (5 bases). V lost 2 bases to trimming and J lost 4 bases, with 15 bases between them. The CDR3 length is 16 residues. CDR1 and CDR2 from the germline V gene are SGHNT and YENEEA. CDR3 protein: CASSLSPAVGYNEQFF. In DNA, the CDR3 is TGTGCCAGCAGCTTATCTCCAGCGGTCGGTTACAATGAGCAGTTCTTC. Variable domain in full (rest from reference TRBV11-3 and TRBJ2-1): EAGVVQSPRYKIIEKKQPVAFWCNPISGHNTLYWYLQNLGQGPELLIRYENEEAVDDSQLPKDRFSAERLKGVDSTLKIQPAELGDSAVYLCASSLSPAVGYNEQFFGPGTRLTVL.

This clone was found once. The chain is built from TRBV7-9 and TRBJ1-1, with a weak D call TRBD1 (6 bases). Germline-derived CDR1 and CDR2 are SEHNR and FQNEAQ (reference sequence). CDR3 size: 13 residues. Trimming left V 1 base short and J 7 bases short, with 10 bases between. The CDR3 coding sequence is TGTGCCAGCAGCTTAGACCAGGGGTTTGAAGCTTTCTTT. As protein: CASSLDQGFEAFF.

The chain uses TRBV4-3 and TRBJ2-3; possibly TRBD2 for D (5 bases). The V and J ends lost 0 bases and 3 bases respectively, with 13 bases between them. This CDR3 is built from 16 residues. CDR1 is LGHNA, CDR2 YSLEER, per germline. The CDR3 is CASSQDEGWGTDTQYF. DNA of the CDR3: TGCGCCAGCAGCCAAGATGAGGGATGGGGTACAGATACGCAGTATTTT.

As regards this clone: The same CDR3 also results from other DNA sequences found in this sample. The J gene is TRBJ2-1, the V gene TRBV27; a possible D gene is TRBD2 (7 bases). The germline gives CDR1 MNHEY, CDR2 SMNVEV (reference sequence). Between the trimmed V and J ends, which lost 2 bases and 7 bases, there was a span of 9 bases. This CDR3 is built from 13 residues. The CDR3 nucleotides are TGTGCCAGCAGTTTACGGGGGGCGAATGAGCAGTTCTTC. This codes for CASSLRGANEQFF.